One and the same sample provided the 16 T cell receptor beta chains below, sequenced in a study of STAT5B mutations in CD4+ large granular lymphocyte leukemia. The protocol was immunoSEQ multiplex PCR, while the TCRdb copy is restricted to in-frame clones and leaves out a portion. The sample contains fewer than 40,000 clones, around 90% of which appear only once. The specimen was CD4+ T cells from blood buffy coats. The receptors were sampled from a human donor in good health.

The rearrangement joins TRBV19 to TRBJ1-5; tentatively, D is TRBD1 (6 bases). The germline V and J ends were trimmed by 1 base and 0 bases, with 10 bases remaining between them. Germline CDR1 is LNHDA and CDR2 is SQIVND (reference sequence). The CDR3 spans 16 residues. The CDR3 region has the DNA TGTGCCAGTAGTATAGCCAGGGGCGATAGCAATCAGCCCCAGCATTTT. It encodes CASSIARGDSNQPQHF.

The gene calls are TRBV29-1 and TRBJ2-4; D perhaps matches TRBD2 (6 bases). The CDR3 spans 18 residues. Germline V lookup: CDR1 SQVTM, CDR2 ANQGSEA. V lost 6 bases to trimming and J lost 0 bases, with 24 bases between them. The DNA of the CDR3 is TGCAGCGTCAGCACTAATCCGGGCGGGGACCTAGCCAAAAACATTCAGTACTTC. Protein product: CSVSTNPGGDLAKNIQYF.

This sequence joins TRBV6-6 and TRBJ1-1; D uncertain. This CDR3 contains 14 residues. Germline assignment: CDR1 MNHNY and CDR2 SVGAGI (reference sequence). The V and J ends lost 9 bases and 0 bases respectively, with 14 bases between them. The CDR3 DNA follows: TGTGCCAGTTCGATTGAAGGGATGAACACTGAAGCTTTCTTT. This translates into CASSIEGMNTEAFF.

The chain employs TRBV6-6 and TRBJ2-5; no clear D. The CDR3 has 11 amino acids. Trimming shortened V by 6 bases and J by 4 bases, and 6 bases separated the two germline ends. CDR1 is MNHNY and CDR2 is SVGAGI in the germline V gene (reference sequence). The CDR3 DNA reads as TGTGCCAGCAGGGCCGGAGAGACCCAGTACTTC. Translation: CASRAGETQYF.

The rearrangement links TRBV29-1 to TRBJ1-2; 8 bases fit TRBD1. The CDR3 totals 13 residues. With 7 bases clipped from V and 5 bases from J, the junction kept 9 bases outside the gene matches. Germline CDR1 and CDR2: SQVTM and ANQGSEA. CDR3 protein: CSAGTGGLYGYTF. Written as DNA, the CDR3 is TGCAGCGCCGGGACAGGCGGTCTTTATGGCTACACCTTC.

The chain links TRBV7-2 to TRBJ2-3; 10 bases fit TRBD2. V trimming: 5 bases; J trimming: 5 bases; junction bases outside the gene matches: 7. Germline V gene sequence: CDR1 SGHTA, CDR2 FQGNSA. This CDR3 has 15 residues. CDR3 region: CASSPSSGSLDTQYF. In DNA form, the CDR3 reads TGTGCCAGCAGCCCGTCTAGCGGGAGTTTAGATACGCAGTATTTT.

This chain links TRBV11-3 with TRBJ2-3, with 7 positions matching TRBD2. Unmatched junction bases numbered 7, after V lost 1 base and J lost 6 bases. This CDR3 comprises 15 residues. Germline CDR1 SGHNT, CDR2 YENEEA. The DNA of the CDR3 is TGTGCCAGCAGCTTAGCGGCGGGAGCCTCGGATACGCAGTATTTT. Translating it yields CASSLAAGASDTQYF.

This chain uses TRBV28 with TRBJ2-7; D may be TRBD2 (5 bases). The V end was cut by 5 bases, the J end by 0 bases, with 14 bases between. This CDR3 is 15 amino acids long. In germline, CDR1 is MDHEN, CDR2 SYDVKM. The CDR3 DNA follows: TGTGCCAGCAGTGGATCGGGGTGGGTCTCCTACGAGCAGTACTTC. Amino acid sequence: CASSGSGWVSYEQYF.

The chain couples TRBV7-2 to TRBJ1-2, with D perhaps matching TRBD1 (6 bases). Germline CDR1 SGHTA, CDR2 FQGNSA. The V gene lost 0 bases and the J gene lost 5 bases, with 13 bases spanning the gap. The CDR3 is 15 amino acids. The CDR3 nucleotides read TGTGCCAGCAGCTTAGCTTACCCAGGGGATTATGGCTACACCTTC. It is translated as CASSLAYPGDYGYTF. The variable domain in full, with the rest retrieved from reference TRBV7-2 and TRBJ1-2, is GAGVSQSPSNKVTEKGKDVELRCDPISGHTALYWYRQSLGQGLEFLIYFQGNSAPDKSGLPSDRFSAERTGGSVSTLTIQRTQQEDSAVYLCASSLAYPGDYGYTFGSGTRLTVV.

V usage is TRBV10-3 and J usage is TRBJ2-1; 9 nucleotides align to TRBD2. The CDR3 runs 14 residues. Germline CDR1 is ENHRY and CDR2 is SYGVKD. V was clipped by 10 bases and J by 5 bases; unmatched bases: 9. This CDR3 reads CATFAAGGDNEQFF. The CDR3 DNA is TGTGCCACCTTCGCGGCGGGAGGGGACAATGAGCAGTTCTTC.

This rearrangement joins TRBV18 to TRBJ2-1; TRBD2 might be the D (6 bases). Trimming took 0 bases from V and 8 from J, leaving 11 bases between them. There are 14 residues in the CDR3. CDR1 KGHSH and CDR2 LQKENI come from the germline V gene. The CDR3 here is CASSPPNGGDEQFF. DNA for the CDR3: TGTGCCAGCTCACCACCGAATGGCGGGGATGAGCAGTTCTTC.

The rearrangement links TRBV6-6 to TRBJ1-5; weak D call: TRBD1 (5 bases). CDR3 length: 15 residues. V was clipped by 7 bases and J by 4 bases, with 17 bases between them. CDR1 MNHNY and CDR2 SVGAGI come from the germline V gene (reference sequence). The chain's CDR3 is CASTQAPGRNQPQHF. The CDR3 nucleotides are TGTGCCAGCACCCAGGCCCCAGGGAGGAATCAGCCCCAGCATTTT.

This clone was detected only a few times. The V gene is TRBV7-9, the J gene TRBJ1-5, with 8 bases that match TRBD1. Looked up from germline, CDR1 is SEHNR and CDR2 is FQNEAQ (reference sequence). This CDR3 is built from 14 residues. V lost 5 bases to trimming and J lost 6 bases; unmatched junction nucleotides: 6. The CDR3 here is CASSAIGQGQPQHF. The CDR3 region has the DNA TGTGCCAGCAGCGCTATCGGACAGGGTCAGCCCCAGCATTTT.

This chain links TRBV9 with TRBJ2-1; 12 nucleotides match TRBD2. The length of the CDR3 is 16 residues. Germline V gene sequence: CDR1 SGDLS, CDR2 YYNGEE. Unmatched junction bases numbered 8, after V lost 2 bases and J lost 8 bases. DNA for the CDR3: TGTGCCAGCAGCGTGGCTAGCGGGAGGGAGTTCGATGAGCAGTTCTTC. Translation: CASSVASGREFDEQFF.

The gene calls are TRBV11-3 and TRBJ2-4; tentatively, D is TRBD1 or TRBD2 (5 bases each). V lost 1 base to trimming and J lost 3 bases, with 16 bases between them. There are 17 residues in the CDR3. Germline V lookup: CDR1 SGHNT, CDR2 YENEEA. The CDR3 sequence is CASSLAVVTRGKNIQYF. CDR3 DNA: TGTGCCAGCAGCTTAGCCGTAGTGACGAGGGGCAAAAACATTCAGTACTTC. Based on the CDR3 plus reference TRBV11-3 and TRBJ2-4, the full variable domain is EAGVVQSPRYKIIEKKQPVAFWCNPISGHNTLYWYLQNLGQGPELLIRYENEEAVDDSQLPKDRFSAERLKGVDSTLKIQPAELGDSAVYLCASSLAVVTRGKNIQYFGAGTRLSVL.

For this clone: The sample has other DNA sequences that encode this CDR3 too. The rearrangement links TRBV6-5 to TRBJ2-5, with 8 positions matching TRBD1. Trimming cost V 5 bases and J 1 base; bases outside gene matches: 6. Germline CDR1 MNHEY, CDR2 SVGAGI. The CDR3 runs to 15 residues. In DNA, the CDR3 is TGTGCCAGCAGTCAACCCGGGACAGGCCAAGAGACCCAGTACTTC. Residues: CASSQPGTGQETQYF.